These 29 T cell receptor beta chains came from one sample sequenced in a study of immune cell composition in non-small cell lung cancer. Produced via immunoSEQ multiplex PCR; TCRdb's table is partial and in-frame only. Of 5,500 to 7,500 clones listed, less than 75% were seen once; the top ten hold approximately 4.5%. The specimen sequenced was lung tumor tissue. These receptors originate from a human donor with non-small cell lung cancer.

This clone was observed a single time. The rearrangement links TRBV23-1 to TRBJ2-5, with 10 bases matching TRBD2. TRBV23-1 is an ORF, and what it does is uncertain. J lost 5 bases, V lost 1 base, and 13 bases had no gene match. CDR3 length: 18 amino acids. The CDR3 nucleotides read TGCGCCAGCAGTCAATTGAGGCGGGCTAGCGGGGGTTCGGAGACCCAGTACTTC. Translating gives CASSQLRRASGGSETQYF.

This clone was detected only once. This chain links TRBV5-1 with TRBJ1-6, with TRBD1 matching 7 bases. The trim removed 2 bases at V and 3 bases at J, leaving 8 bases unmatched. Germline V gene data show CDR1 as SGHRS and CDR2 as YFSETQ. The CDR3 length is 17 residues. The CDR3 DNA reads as TGCGCCAGCAGCTTAGGACAGGTTCGAGACTATAATTCACCCCTCCACTTT. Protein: CASSLGQVRDYNSPLHF.

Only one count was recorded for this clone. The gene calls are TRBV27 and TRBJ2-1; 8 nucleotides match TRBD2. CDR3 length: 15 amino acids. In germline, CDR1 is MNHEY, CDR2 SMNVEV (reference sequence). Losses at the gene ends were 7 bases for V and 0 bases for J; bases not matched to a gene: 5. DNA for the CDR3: TGTGCCAGCACCCCCGGGAGGGCCTCCTACAATGAGCAGTTCTTC. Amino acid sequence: CASTPGRASYNEQFF.

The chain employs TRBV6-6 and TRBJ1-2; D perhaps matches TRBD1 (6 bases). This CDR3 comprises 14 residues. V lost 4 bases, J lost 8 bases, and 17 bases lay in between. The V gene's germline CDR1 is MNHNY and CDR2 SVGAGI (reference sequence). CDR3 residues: CASSFVQGTGGYTF. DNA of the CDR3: TGTGCCAGCAGTTTTGTCCAGGGGACGGGCGGCTACACCTTC.

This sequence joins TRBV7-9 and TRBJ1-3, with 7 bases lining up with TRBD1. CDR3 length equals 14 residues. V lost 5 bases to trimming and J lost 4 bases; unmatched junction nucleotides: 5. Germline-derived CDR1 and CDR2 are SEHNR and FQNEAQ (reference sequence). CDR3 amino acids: CASSTGTAGNTIYF. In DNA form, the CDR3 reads TGTGCCAGCAGCACTGGGACAGCCGGAAACACCATATATTTT.

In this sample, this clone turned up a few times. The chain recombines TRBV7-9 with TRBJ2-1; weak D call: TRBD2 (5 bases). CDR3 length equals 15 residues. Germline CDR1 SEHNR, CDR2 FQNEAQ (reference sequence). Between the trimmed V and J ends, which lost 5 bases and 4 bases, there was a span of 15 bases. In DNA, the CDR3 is TGTGCCAGCAGCCCGTCTTCTTCGGGGTACAATGAGCAGTTCTTC. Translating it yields CASSPSSSGYNEQFF.

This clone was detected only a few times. The CDR3 nucleotides are TGTGCCAGCAGTTTAGGTCTGGGACAGGGATACAATGAGCAGTTCTTC. It codes for CASSLGLGQGYNEQFF. The V call is TRBV27, the J call TRBJ2-1, with 9 positions matching TRBD1. The junction had 6 bases not matched to a gene; V was cut back by 2 bases and J by 4 bases. The CDR3 totals 16 residues. Per the germline V gene, CDR1 is MNHEY and CDR2 is SMNVEV (reference sequence).

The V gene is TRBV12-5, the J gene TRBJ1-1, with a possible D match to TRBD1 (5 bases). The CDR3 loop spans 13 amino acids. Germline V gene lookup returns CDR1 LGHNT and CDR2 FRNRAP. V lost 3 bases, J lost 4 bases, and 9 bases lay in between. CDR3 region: CASGLEGATEAFF. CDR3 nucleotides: TGTGCTAGTGGTTTAGAAGGGGCCACTGAAGCTTTCTTT.

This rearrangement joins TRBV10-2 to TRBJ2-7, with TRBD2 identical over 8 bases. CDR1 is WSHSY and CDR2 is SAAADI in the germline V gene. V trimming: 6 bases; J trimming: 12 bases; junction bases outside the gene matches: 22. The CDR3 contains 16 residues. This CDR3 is CASSPGTSSLPHEAYF. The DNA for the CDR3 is TGCGCCAGCAGCCCCGGGACTAGTTCCCTTCCCCATGAAGCGTACTTC.

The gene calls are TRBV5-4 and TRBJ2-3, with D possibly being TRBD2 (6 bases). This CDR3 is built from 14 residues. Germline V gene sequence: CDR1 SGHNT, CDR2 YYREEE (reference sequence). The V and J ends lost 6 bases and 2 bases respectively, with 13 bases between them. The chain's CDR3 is CASNPRGITDTQYF. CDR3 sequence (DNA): TGTGCCAGCAACCCTCGGGGGATCACAGATACGCAGTATTTT.

As DNA, the CDR3 is TGTGCCAGCAGCGTAAGAGGTTCCGACAATGAGCAGTTCTTC. This gives the protein CASSVRGSDNEQFF. The chain is built from TRBV9 and TRBJ2-1, with D hard to call. V was clipped by 1 base and J by 5 bases, with 10 bases between them. The V gene's germline CDR1 is SGDLS and CDR2 YYNGEE. CDR3 length equals 14 residues.

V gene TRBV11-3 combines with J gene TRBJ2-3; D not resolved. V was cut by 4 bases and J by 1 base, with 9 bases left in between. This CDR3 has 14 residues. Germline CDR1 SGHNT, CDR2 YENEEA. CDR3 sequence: CASSSHRGTDTQYF. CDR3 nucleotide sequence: TGTGCCAGCAGCTCCCACAGAGGCACAGATACGCAGTATTTT. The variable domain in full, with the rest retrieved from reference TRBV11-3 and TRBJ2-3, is EAGVVQSPRYKIIEKKQPVAFWCNPISGHNTLYWYLQNLGQGPELLIRYENEEAVDDSQLPKDRFSAERLKGVDSTLKIQPAELGDSAVYLCASSSHRGTDTQYFGPGTRLTVL.

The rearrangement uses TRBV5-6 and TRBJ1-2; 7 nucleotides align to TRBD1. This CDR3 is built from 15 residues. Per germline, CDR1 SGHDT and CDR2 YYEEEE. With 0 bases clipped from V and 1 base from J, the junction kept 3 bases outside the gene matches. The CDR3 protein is CASSLAAGGNYGYTF. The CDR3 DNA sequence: TGTGCCAGCAGCTTGGCGGCAGGGGGTAACTATGGCTACACCTTC.

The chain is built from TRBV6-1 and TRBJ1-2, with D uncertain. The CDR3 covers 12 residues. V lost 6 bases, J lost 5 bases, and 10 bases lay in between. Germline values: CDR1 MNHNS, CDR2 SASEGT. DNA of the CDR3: TGTGCCAGCAGCTACGCCATATATGGCTACACCTTC. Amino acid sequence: CASSYAIYGYTF.

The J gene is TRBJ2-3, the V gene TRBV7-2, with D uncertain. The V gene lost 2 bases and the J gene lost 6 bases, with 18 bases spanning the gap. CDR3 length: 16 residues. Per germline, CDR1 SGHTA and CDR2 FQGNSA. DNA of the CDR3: TGTGCCAGCAGCTTAAGAATCATCGCGGTAGAGGATACGCAGTATTTT. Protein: CASSLRIIAVEDTQYF.

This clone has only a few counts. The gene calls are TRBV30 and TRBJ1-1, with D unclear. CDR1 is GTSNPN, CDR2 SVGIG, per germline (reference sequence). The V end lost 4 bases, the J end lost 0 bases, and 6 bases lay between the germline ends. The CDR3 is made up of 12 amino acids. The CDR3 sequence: CAWTDMNTEAFF. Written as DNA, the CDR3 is TGTGCCTGGACCGACATGAACACTGAAGCTTTCTTT.

CDR3 protein: CASSSEDRGYGNTEAFF. The DNA for the CDR3 is TGCGCCAGCAGCTCAGAGGACAGGGGTTATGGAAACACTGAAGCTTTCTTT. The chain recombines TRBV5-1 with TRBJ1-1; 9 positions match TRBD1. After removal of 3 bases from V and 2 bases from J, the junction contained 11 bases not matched to a gene. The CDR3 extends over 17 amino acids. Germline CDR1 and CDR2: SGHRS and YFSETQ. Full variable domain (outside the CDR3, taken from reference TRBV5-1 and TRBJ1-1): KAGVTQTPRYLIKTRGQQVTLSCSPISGHRSVSWYQQTPGQGLQFLFEYFSETQRNKGNFPGRFSGRQFSNSRSEMNVSTLELGDSALYLCASSSEDRGYGNTEAFFGQGTRLTVV.

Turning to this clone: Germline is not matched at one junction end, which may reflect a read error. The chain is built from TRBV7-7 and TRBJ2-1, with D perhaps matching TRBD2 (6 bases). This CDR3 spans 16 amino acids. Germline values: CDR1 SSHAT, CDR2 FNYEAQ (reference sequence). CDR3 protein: CASSLSSLAPYNEQFF. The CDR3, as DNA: TGTGCTAGCAGCTTAAGTTCCCTAGCGCCCTACAATGAGCAGTTCTTC.

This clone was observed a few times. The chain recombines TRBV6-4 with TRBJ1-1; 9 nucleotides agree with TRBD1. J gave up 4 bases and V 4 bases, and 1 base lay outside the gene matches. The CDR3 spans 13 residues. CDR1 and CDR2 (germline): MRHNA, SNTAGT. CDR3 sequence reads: CASSADRGTEAFF. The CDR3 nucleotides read TGTGCCAGCAGTGCGGACAGGGGCACTGAAGCTTTCTTT.

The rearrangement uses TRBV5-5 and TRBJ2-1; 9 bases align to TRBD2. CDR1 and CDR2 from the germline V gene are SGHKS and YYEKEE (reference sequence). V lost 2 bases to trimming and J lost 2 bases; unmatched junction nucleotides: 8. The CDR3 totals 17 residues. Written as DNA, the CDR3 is TGTGCCAGCAGCTTAGGACTAGCGCTTATCCCCTACAATGAGCAGTTCTTC. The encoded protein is CASSLGLALIPYNEQFF.

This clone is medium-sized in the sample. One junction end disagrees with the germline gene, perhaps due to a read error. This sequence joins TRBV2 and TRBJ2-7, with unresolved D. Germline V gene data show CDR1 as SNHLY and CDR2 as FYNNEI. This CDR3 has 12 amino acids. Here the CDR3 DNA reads TGTGCCAGCACTAGAACCTCCTCCGAGCAGTACTTC. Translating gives CASTRTSSEQYF.

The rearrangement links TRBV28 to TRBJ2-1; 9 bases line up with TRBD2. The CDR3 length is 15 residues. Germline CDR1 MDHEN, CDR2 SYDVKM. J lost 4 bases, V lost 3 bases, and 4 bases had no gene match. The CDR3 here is CASSFSGRLYNEQFF. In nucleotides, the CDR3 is TGTGCCAGCAGTTTCAGCGGGAGGCTATACAATGAGCAGTTCTTC.

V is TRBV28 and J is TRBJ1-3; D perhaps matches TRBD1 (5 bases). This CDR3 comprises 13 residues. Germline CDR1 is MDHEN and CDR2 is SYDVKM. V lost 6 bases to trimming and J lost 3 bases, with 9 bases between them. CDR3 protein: CASRAGLGNTIYF. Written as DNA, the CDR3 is TGTGCCAGCAGGGCGGGGCTTGGAAACACCATATATTTT.

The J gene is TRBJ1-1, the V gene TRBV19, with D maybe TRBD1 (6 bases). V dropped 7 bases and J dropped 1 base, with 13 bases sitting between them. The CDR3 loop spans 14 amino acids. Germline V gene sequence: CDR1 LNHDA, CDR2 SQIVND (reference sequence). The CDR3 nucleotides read TGTGCCAGTACCCGGGGCAGGGGGAACACTGAAGCTTTCTTT. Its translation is CASTRGRGNTEAFF.

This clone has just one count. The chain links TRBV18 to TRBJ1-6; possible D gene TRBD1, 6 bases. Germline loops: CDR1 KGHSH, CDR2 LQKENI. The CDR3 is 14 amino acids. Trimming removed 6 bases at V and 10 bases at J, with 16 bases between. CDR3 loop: CASSEIGGNSPLHF. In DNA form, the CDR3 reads TGTGCCAGCTCGGAGATAGGGGGTAACTCACCCCTCCACTTT.

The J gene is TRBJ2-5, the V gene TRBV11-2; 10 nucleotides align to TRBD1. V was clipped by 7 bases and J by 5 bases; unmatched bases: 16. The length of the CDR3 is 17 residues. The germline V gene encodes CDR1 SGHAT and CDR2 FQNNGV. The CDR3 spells CASTLGTGTGVGETQYF. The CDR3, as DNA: TGTGCCAGCACCCTTGGCACCGGGACAGGGGTTGGGGAGACCCAGTACTTC.

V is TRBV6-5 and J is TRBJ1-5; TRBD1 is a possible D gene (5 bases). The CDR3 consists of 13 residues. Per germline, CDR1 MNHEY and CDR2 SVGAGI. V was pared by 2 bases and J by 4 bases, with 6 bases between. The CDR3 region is CASSYDRNQPQHF. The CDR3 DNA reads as TGTGCCAGCAGTTACGACAGAAATCAGCCCCAGCATTTT.

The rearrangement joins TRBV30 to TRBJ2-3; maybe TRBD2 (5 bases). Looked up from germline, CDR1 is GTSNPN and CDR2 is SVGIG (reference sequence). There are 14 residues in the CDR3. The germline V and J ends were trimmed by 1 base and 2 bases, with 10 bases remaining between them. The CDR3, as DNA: TGTGCCTGGAGTGCCGGGGAACACACAGATACGCAGTATTTT. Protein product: CAWSAGEHTDTQYF.

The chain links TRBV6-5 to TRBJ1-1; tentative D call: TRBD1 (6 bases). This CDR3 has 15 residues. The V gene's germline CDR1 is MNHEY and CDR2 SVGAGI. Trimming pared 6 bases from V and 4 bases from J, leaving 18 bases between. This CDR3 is CASSLIQGLSTEAFF. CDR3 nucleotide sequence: TGTGCCAGCAGCTTGATCCAGGGGTTAAGCACTGAAGCTTTCTTT.